Listed below are T cell receptor beta chains from one sample, sequenced in a study of Ad26.COV2.S vaccination and SARS-CoV-2 variants. Method: immunoSEQ multiplex PCR; TCRdb's copy keeps in-frame clones and lacks some. The repertoire consists of about 390,000 clones, with approximately 91% occurring once and the leading ten covering approximately 3.7%. Sequenced here: peripheral blood, sampled in a trial of Ad26.COV2.S vaccine versus placebo. Source of these receptors: a person aged 18-65 years who received the Ad26.COV2.S COVID-19 vaccine or a placebo. Both conserved end residues are part of each CDR3. D genes are given only for firm matches. Size values are once, few and many counts, or a class for expanded clones, and some rows have none.

J	D	size	V	DNA	CDR3
TRBJ1-1	-	-	TRBV2	TGTGCCAGCAGTCTCGGGGAAGCTTTCTTT	CASSLGEAFF
TRBJ2-7	-	once	TRBV6-5	TGTGCCAGCAGTTTGGGACAAACCTACGAGCAGTACTTC	CASSLGQTYEQYF
TRBJ2-3	-	-	TRBV6-6	TGTGCCAGCAGTTATGTAGGTGATACGCAGTATTTT	CASSYVGDTQYF
TRBJ1-2	-	-	TRBV6-6	TGTGCCAGCAGCCCCAATAGGGAGGGGTTAAACTATGGCTACACCTTC	CASSPNREGLNYGYTF
TRBJ2-2	TRBD1	-	TRBV7-2	TGTGCCAGCAGCCTCGACAGGGCGGCCGGGGAGCTGTTTTTT	CASSLDRAAGELFF
TRBJ1-4	-	-	TRBV10-3	TGTGCCATCAGTCAGACAGTCATGGGGGGAACTAATGAAAAACTGTTTTTT	CAISQTVMGGTNEKLFF
TRBJ2-3	TRBD2	-	TRBV10-3	TGTGCCTCCCATCAGCCTAGCGGGCCAGATACGCAGTATTTT	CASHQPSGPDTQYF
TRBJ1-4	-	-	TRBV5-1	TGCGCCAGCAGCTTGAACCCTGCAGCGGCTACAAATGAAAAACTGTTTTTT	CASSLNPAAATNEKLFF
TRBJ1-4	TRBD1	few	TRBV5-6	TGTGCCAGCAGCATGGGACAGGTCTTAAGTGAAAAACTGTTTTTT	CASSMGQVLSEKLFF
TRBJ2-3	TRBD2	-	TRBV2	TGTGCCAGCAGTCGGGGGGTGAGCACAGATACGCAGTATTTT	CASSRGVSTDTQYF
TRBJ2-3	-	few	TRBV3-1/TRBV3-2	TGTGCCAGCAGCCAAGTGACGGGGTACGCAGATACGCAGTATTTT	CASSQVTGYADTQYF
TRBJ1-3	TRBD1	-	TRBV6-5	TGTGCCAGCAGCGACAGGGAAGTAAACACCATATATTTT	CASSDREVNTIYF
TRBJ2-3	TRBD2	-	TRBV7-8	TGTGCCAGCAGCTTAGGCCTAGCGGGGGGGCTGGGCACAGATACGCAGTATTTT	CASSLGLAGGLGTDTQYF
TRBJ1-1	-	-	TRBV7-8	TGTGCCAGCAGTATTTGGCCGGGGAACACTGAAGCTTTCTTT	CASSIWPGNTEAFF
TRBJ1-2	TRBD1	once	TRBV5-1	TGCGCCAGCAGCCAAGGGACAGGGGCCTCCTATGGCTACACCTTC	CASSQGTGASYGYTF
TRBJ2-7	-	-	TRBV5-1	TGCGCCAGCAGCTTGGGTGACAGTTCCTACGAGCAGTACTTC	CASSLGDSSYEQYF
TRBJ1-3	TRBD1	once	TRBV5-8	TGTGCCAGCAGCTCCGGACAGGGATACTCTGGAAACACCATATATTTT	CASSSGQGYSGNTIYF
TRBJ2-5	-	-	TRBV6-5	TGTGCCAGCAGTCCAAATTTCTCCGGGACCCAGTACTTC	CASSPNFSGTQYF
TRBJ1-2	-	-	TRBV2	TGTGCCAGCAGTGAAGCTCGCAGGGCAGGCTACACCTTC	CASSEARRAGYTF
TRBJ2-7	-	-	TRBV7-2	TGTGCCAGCAGCCTACGTTGGGGGGGGGCCAAAGACGAGCAGTACTTC	CASSLRWGGAKDEQYF
TRBJ1-1	-	-	TRBV11-3	TGTGCCAACTCAGAACCGGGACAAGAAGCTTTCTTT	CANSEPGQEAFF
TRBJ2-3	-	few	TRBV15	TGTGCCACCAGCATCAAAACTCGGGCAGGGACCGATACGCAGTATTTT	CATSIKTRAGTDTQYF
TRBJ2-2	TRBD2	-	TRBV4-3	TGCGCCAGCAGCCAAGAGATCGGGGGGGCCGGGGAGCTGTTTTTT	CASSQEIGGAGELFF
TRBJ1-1	-	-	TRBV5-8	TGTGCCAGCAGCTTGACTCCTAACACTGAAGCTTTCTTT	CASSLTPNTEAFF
TRBJ2-4	-	-	TRBV4-1	TGCGCCAGCAGCCAAAGACAGATTCAGTACTTC	CASSQRQIQYF
TRBJ1-1	TRBD1	many	TRBV7-2	TGTGCCAGCAGCCCCCGGACAGGGAGGACTGAAGCTTTCTTT	CASSPRTGRTEAFF
TRBJ2-3	-	-	TRBV12-3/TRBV12-4	TGTGCCAGCAGGCAAACTAGGACAGATACGCAGTATTTT	CASRQTRTDTQYF
TRBJ2-1	TRBD1	-	TRBV10-1	TGCGCCAGCAGTGAGTCGATAACAGGGGAGAGCAAGTTCTTC	CASSESITGESKFF
TRBJ2-3	-	-	TRBV19	TGTGCCAGTAGTAAGGACGGCACAGATACGCAGTATTTT	CASSKDGTDTQYF
TRBJ1-3	-	-	TRBV6-5	TGTGCCAGCAAAGTTCCAGGGCTCGATGGAAACACCATATATTTT	CASKVPGLDGNTIYF
TRBJ2-7	-	-	TRBV5-1	TGCGCCAGCAGCTCCGCGGGACAGTCCTACGAGCAGTACTTC	CASSSAGQSYEQYF
TRBJ2-5	-	-	TRBV20-1	TGCAGTGCTAGTGAGGCCTTCCAAGAGACCCAGTACTTC	CSASEAFQETQYF
TRBJ2-1	-	-	TRBV12-3/TRBV12-4	TGTGCCAGCAGTTTAGAGGGGGACCAGTTCTTC	CASSLEGDQFF